These T cell receptor beta chains were read from a single sample in a study of blood T cells in healthy people across ages. TCRdb redid the calling of the 5' RACE reads with MiXCR, one entry per CDR3 protein. The sample holds roughly 1,500,000 distinct CDR3 sequences, 42% seen once. Material for sequencing was blood. These receptors all stem from a woman under 30 in good health. CDR3s include the opening cysteine and the closing phenylalanine or tryptophan. A D gene is named only where the DNA matches it firmly. Clone size is not always given. Where it is, it says once, few, many or a class for expanded clones.

clone_size: few; j_call: TRBJ2-7; d_call: TRBD2; v_call: TRBV12-3/TRBV12-4; cdr3_aa: CASSLGPGTSAVEQYF; cdr3_nt: TGTGCCAGCAGTTTAGGCCCCGGGACTAGTGCGGTCGAGCAGTACTTC
clone_size: NA; j_call: TRBJ2-7; d_call: TRBD1; v_call: TRBV24-1; cdr3_aa: CATSRTGTGGEPYEQYF; cdr3_nt: TGTGCCACCAGCCGAACCGGGACAGGGGGCGAACCCTACGAGCAGTACTTC
clone_size: NA; j_call: TRBJ2-1; d_call: NA; v_call: TRBV20-1; cdr3_aa: CSARLGPYNEQFF; cdr3_nt: TGCAGTGCTAGACTCGGGCCCTACAATGAGCAGTTCTTC
clone_size: NA; j_call: TRBJ2-5; d_call: TRBD2; v_call: TRBV5-1; cdr3_aa: CASSASTSGKQETQYF; cdr3_nt: TGCGCCAGCAGCGCCAGCACTAGCGGGAAACAAGAGACCCAGTACTTC
clone_size: NA; j_call: TRBJ2-5; d_call: TRBD2; v_call: TRBV5-1; cdr3_aa: CASSLAGGPSIETQYF; cdr3_nt: TGCGCCAGCAGCCTAGCGGGAGGGCCATCGATAGAGACCCAGTACTTC
clone_size: NA; j_call: TRBJ2-1; d_call: TRBD1; v_call: TRBV7-6; cdr3_aa: CASSGRDRVSNEQFF; cdr3_nt: TGTGCCAGCAGCGGCCGGGACAGGGTCTCCAATGAGCAGTTCTTC
clone_size: NA; j_call: TRBJ2-3; d_call: TRBD2; v_call: TRBV11-2; cdr3_aa: CASSLASGGAIGTQYF; cdr3_nt: TGTGCCAGCAGCTTAGCTAGCGGGGGGGCCATTGGTACGCAGTATTTT
clone_size: few; j_call: TRBJ1-6; d_call: NA; v_call: TRBV20-1; cdr3_aa: CSARDDRSSYNSPFHF; cdr3_nt: TGCAGTGCTAGAGATGACAGGAGCTCCTATAATTCACCCTTCCACTTT
clone_size: NA; j_call: TRBJ2-4; d_call: NA; v_call: TRBV6-5; cdr3_aa: CASSRHQELAKNIQYF; cdr3_nt: TGTGCCAGCAGTCGACACCAGGAGCTAGCCAAAAACATTCAGTACTTC
clone_size: NA; j_call: TRBJ1-2; d_call: NA; v_call: TRBV25-1; cdr3_aa: CASRADQGPYGCTF; cdr3_nt: TGTGCCAGCAGGGCCGACCAGGGTCCGTATGGCTGCACCTTC
clone_size: NA; j_call: TRBJ1-6; d_call: TRBD1; v_call: TRBV4-1; cdr3_aa: CASSQAGQGRNSPLHF; cdr3_nt: TGCGCCAGCAGCCAGGCGGGACAGGGGAGGAATTCACCCCTCCACTTT
clone_size: NA; j_call: TRBJ1-1; d_call: NA; v_call: TRBV4-1; cdr3_aa: CASSQDVGDEAFF; cdr3_nt: TGCGCCAGCAGCCAAGATGTGGGAGATGAAGCTTTCTTT
clone_size: few; j_call: TRBJ2-7; d_call: NA; v_call: TRBV21-1; cdr3_aa: CASSKCGGDSYEQYF; cdr3_nt: TGTGCCAGCAGCAAATGTGGGGGGGACTCCTACGAGCAGTACTTC
clone_size: few; j_call: TRBJ2-1; d_call: TRBD2; v_call: TRBV10-3; cdr3_aa: CAIKRDGVDEQFF; cdr3_nt: TGTGCCATCAAGCGGGACGGGGTGGATGAGCAGTTCTTC
clone_size: many; j_call: TRBJ2-3; d_call: NA; v_call: TRBV7-9; cdr3_aa: CASSLVAGTDTQYF; cdr3_nt: TGTGCCAGCAGCTTAGTTGCGGGGACAGATACGCAGTATTTT
clone_size: NA; j_call: TRBJ1-2; d_call: NA; v_call: TRBV2; cdr3_aa: CASISDGAYGYTF; cdr3_nt: TGTGCCAGCATATCGGATGGGGCCTATGGCTACACCTTC
clone_size: few; j_call: TRBJ1-6; d_call: NA; v_call: TRBV10-1; cdr3_aa: CASSDPNSPLHF; cdr3_nt: TGCGCCAGCAGTGACCCTAATTCACCCCTCCACTTT
clone_size: NA; j_call: TRBJ2-7; d_call: TRBD1; v_call: TRBV20-1; cdr3_aa: CSARGDRYNEQYF; cdr3_nt: TGCAGTGCTAGAGGGGACAGGTACAATGAGCAGTACTTC